These 23 T cell receptor beta chains were sequenced from one sample in a study of post-analysis software for immune sequencing data. General observations from the study: Roughly 5 TRBV segments, TRBV5-6, TRBV5-1 and TRBV20-1 among them, were found more frequent in patients than controls.

These receptors have no identified antigens. Carried by the TCR beta cDNA libraries were unique molecular identifiers. TCRdb independently ran MiXCR on the PCR reads; one entry per CDR3 protein. This sample carries about 540,000 distinct CDR3 sequences, 34% of them seen once, and the ten largest clones take around 6%. The sample consisted of blood. The receptors originated from a girl aged 2-17 years with multiple sclerosis.

The genes are TRBV12-3 or TRBV12-4 and TRBJ2-5, with TRBD1 matching over 9 bases. J lost 1 base, V lost 5 bases, and 2 bases had no gene match. The CDR3 length is 14 residues. The CDR3 protein is CASSPQGAQETQYF. CDR3 sequence (DNA): TGTGCCAGCAGTCCACAGGGGGCCCAAGAGACCCAGTACTTC.

V and J are TRBV5-5 and TRBJ2-3; D not resolved. Germline CDR1 SGHKS, CDR2 YYEKEE (reference sequence). With 2 bases removed from V and 2 bases from J, the gap between germline ends came to 9 bases. The CDR3 sequence is 14 residues long. DNA of the CDR3: TGTGCCAGCAGCTTATTCCAGGACACAGATACGCAGTATTTT. Amino acid sequence: CASSLFQDTDTQYF. The complete variable domain, with remaining parts taken from reference TRBV5-5 and TRBJ2-3, reads DAGVTQSPTHLIKTRGQQVTLRCSPISGHKSVSWYQQVLGQGPQFIFQYYEKEERGRGNFPDRFSARQFPNYSSELNVNALLLGDSALYLCASSLFQDTDTQYFGPGTRLTVL.

On this clonotype itself: The junction does not match germline at one end; this may be a read error. This chain connects TRBV15 to TRBJ2-4; D may be TRBD1 (7 bases). Germline CDR1 LNHNV, CDR2 YYDKDF (reference sequence). This CDR3 has 18 amino acids. The CDR3 DNA reads TGTGCCACCAGCACCCCTCCAGGGGGGAGATTAGCCAAAAACATTCAGTATTTC. Its translation: CATSTPPGGRLAKNIQYF.

The gene calls are TRBV5-1 and TRBJ2-1, with 8 positions matching TRBD1. The germline V gene has CDR1 SGHRS and CDR2 YFSETQ. The trim removed 5 bases at V and 7 bases at J, leaving 11 bases unmatched. This CDR3 contains 15 residues. The CDR3 DNA is TGCGCCAGCAGGCCAGTAAGGGACAGGCGGAATGAGCAGTTCTTC. Protein product: CASRPVRDRRNEQFF.

This chain joins TRBV5-4 and TRBJ2-2, with a tentative D call TRBD1 (6 bases). Germline V gene data show CDR1 as SGHNT and CDR2 as YYREEE (reference sequence). Trimming took 4 bases from V and 6 from J, leaving 16 bases between them. The CDR3 loop spans 15 amino acids. CDR3 loop: CASSLPLRGAGELFF. The CDR3, as DNA: TGTGCCAGCAGCCTACCCCTCAGGGGCGCCGGGGAGCTGTTTTTT.

This clonotype was observed a few times. The genes are TRBV7-3 and TRBJ2-7; the D gene is possibly TRBD1 (6 bases). CDR1 and CDR2 from the germline V gene are SGHTA and FQGTGA. V was pared by 6 bases and J by 6 bases, with 15 bases between. The CDR3 contains 13 residues. CDR3 residues: CASSQQGIGEQYF. The CDR3 DNA follows: TGTGCCAGCAGTCAACAGGGTATAGGCGAGCAGTACTTC.

The genes are TRBV20-1 and TRBJ1-6; 7 nucleotides match TRBD1. V was pared by 5 bases and J by 7 bases, with 11 bases of the junction left unmatched. Germline CDR1 DFQATT, CDR2 SNEGSKA (reference sequence). This CDR3 has 15 amino acids. The CDR3 nucleotides read TGCAGTGCTCCGCCCAGGGGGAAGTTGAATTCACCCCTCCACTTT. Amino acids: CSAPPRGKLNSPLHF.

The V call is TRBV5-1, the J call TRBJ2-1; 7 bases are a match to TRBD1. The CDR3 has 17 residues. Germline CDR1 SGHRS, CDR2 YFSETQ. The V segment lost 0 bases and the J segment 0 bases; nucleotides outside the gene matches: 6. This CDR3 is CASSLDAGGNSYNEQFF. CDR3 sequence (DNA): TGCGCCAGCAGCTTGGACGCAGGGGGAAACTCCTACAATGAGCAGTTCTTC.

This clonotype was counted only a few times. The V and J genes are TRBV7-6 and TRBJ2-7; D might be TRBD1 or TRBD2, each matching 5 bases. The germline gives CDR1 SGHVS, CDR2 FNYEAQ. V was shortened by 5 bases and J by 1 base, with 18 bases between the two germline ends. This CDR3 contains 16 residues. As DNA, the CDR3 is TGTGCCAGCAGCCCCTTACCGGGACGGGTATCCTACGAGCAGTACTTC. As protein: CASSPLPGRVSYEQYF.

The rearrangement joins TRBV3-1 to TRBJ2-5; possibly TRBD1 or TRBD2 for D (5 bases each). Germline V gene lookup returns CDR1 LGHDT and CDR2 YNNKEL (reference sequence). Trimming cost V 1 base and J 3 bases, with 9 bases left between them. The CDR3 loop spans 14 amino acids. CDR3 loop: CASSQVWGKETQYF. The CDR3 bases are TGTGCCAGCAGCCAAGTGTGGGGGAAAGAGACCCAGTACTTC.

The genes are TRBV20-1 and TRBJ1-5; maybe TRBD1 (5 bases). The germline V gene encodes CDR1 DFQATT and CDR2 SNEGSKA (reference sequence). This CDR3 contains 12 residues. This CDR3 is CSAGEFDQPQHF. CDR3 bases: TGCAGCGCGGGGGAATTCGATCAGCCCCAGCATTTT.

The V and J genes are TRBV7-9 and TRBJ1-1, with 11 bases identical to TRBD1. This CDR3 contains 13 residues. Germline V gene data show CDR1 as SEHNR and CDR2 as FQNEAQ (reference sequence). V dropped 5 bases and J dropped 7; count of bases not matched to a gene: 3. DNA of the CDR3: TGTGCCAGCAGCATGGGACAGGGGGGTGAAGCTTTCTTT. Amino acids: CASSMGQGGEAFF.

V and J are TRBV7-2 and TRBJ2-3; the D is unclear. Germline CDR1 is SGHTA and CDR2 is FQGNSA. This CDR3 comprises 16 residues. V gave up 1 base and J gave up 3 bases, with 14 bases separating them. Here the CDR3 DNA reads TGTGCCAGCAGCTTAGAAAACGTTAGGTCAACAGATACGCAGTATTTT. This encodes CASSLENVRSTDTQYF.

The sample holds a few counts of this clonotype. CDR3: CATSADNYEQYF. Here the CDR3 DNA reads TGTGCCACCAGCGCGGACAACTACGAGCAGTACTTC. The rearrangement uses TRBV15 and TRBJ2-7; TRBD1 is a possible D gene (5 bases). Trimming pared 5 bases from V and 3 bases from J, leaving 8 bases between. Per germline, CDR1 LNHNV and CDR2 YYDKDF (reference sequence). CDR3 length: 12 amino acids. The whole variable domain, filled in from reference TRBV15 and TRBJ2-7, reads DAMVIQNPRYQVTQFGKPVTLSCSQTLNHNVMYWYQQKSSQAPKLLFHYYDKDFNNEADTPDNFQSRRPNTSFCFLDIRSPGLGDTAMYLCATSADNYEQYFGPGTRLTVT.

V and J are TRBV6-4 and TRBJ2-2; tentative D call: TRBD2 (6 bases). V lost 2 bases to trimming and J lost 5 bases, with 18 bases between them. The CDR3 has 17 residues. Germline V lookup: CDR1 MRHNA, CDR2 SNTAGT. The CDR3 DNA is TGTGCCAGCAGTGACGGAGAGGGCGGGGTGGCAACCGGGGAGCTGTTTTTT. Translation: CASSDGEGGVATGELFF.

This clonotype was recorded a few times. The chain uses TRBV6-5 and TRBJ2-3; D might be TRBD1 (5 bases). Germline values: CDR1 MNHEY, CDR2 SVGAGI. The V end was cut by 6 bases, the J end by 5 bases, with 12 bases between. The CDR3 is 13 residues long. CDR3 coding DNA: TGTGCCAGCAGGCGCTCTACAGGAGATACGCAGTATTTT. Translated: CASRRSTGDTQYF.

A few counts support this clonotype. The chain links TRBV10-2 to TRBJ2-4; a weak D match, TRBD2 (6 bases). Germline V CDR1 and CDR2: WSHSY, SAAADI. This CDR3 is 18 amino acids long. V shed 2 bases and J shed 0 bases, with 17 bases lying between them. CDR3 nucleotides: TGCGCCAGCAGTGAGCCGTTACTAGCCCCCCTAGCCAAAAACATTCAGTACTTC. The encoded protein is CASSEPLLAPLAKNIQYF.

The rearrangement joins TRBV10-2 to TRBJ2-5, with 8 bases matching TRBD1. Losses at the gene ends were 4 bases for V and 5 bases for J; bases not matched to a gene: 9. The V gene's germline CDR1 is WSHSY and CDR2 SAAADI. The CDR3 runs to 15 residues. The CDR3 spells CASSAYGQGGETQYF. For the CDR3, the DNA is TGCGCCAGCAGTGCCTACGGACAGGGTGGGGAGACCCAGTACTTC.

The CDR3 DNA reads TGCAGCGTGGAACGCCCGGCCGCTTTCTTT. Its protein product is CSVERPAAFF. The genes are TRBV29-1 and TRBJ1-1, with D unclear. The V gene lost 6 bases and the J gene lost 11 bases, with 13 bases spanning the gap. The CDR3 spans 10 residues. Germline-derived CDR1 and CDR2 are SQVTM and ANQGSEA.

The CDR3 loop is CASSLQGNNQPQHF. CDR3 nucleotides: TGTGCCAGCAGTTTACAAGGGAACAATCAGCCCCAGCATTTT. The rearrangement uses TRBV12-3 or TRBV12-4 and TRBJ1-5; D gene ambiguous. The V end was cut by 2 bases, the J end by 3 bases, with 8 bases between. The CDR3 is 14 amino acids.

The chain has TRBV10-3 and TRBJ2-5; D may correspond to TRBD1 or TRBD2 (5 bases each). V was trimmed by 0 bases and J by 2 bases, leaving 10 bases between them. In germline, CDR1 is ENHRY, CDR2 SYGVKD. The CDR3 contains 15 residues. The CDR3 region is CAISESGTAQETQYF. For the CDR3, the DNA is TGTGCCATCAGTGAGTCCGGGACCGCACAAGAGACCCAGTACTTC.

This chain uses TRBV7-9 with TRBJ2-3, with D hard to call. Trimming took 5 bases from V and 4 from J, leaving 19 bases between them. The germline gives CDR1 SEHNR, CDR2 FQNEAQ (reference sequence). This CDR3 spans 16 amino acids. The CDR3 bases are TGTGCCAGCAGCCGCCTCCGACAAGATAGTTCAGATACGCAGTATTTT. Amino acids: CASSRLRQDSSDTQYF.

This clonotype was counted a few times. The rearrangement joins TRBV7-3 to TRBJ2-1; 8 bases line up with TRBD2. The CDR3 covers 17 residues. CDR1 and CDR2 (germline): SGHTA, FQGTGA. V shed 5 bases, J shed 0 bases, and the junction held 9 bases outside the gene matches. CDR3 amino acids: CASSARGGAVSYNEQFF. CDR3 nucleotides: TGTGCCAGCAGCGCCCGGGGGGGGGCGGTCTCCTACAATGAGCAGTTCTTC.